The 22 T cell receptor beta chains below come from one sample, sequenced in a study of T cells after yellow fever vaccination. TCRdb reprocessed the 5' RACE reads via MiXCR and lists one record per CDR3 protein. The sample has 500,000 to 650,000 distinct CDR3 sequences, 17% seen once. Sequencing used PBMCs, obtained 5 days after the first yellow fever vaccination. The receptors originated from a man between 18 and 29 years old who received the YFV17D yellow fever vaccine.

A remark on this clonotype: At one boundary the junction diverges from the germline segment, which might be a read error. This chain joins TRBV25-1 and TRBJ1-3; D gene ambiguous. This CDR3 comprises 12 residues. The germline CDR1 and CDR2 sequences are MGHDK and SYGVNS. The CDR3 protein is CASSGLPTQYDF. CDR3 coding DNA: TGTGCCAGCAGTGGGCTTCCGACCCAGTACGATTTT.

The sample holds a few counts of this clonotype. CDR3 region: CSVEGQPWETQYF. For the CDR3, the DNA is TGCAGCGTTGAAGGACAGCCTTGGGAGACCCAGTACTTC. The rearrangement uses TRBV29-1 and TRBJ2-5; a possible D gene is TRBD1 (5 bases). V lost 1 base to trimming and J lost 5 bases, with 11 bases between them. The length of the CDR3 is 13 residues. Germline V gene sequence: CDR1 SQVTM, CDR2 ANQGSEA.

The V call is TRBV7-2, the J call TRBJ1-4; 7 bases are shared with TRBD1. After removal of 5 bases from V and 5 bases from J, the junction contained 8 bases not matched to a gene. CDR3 length: 15 amino acids. Germline values: CDR1 SGHTA, CDR2 FQGNSA. This CDR3 reads CASSGRTGRNEKLFF. CDR3 coding DNA: TGTGCCAGCAGCGGTAGGACAGGTAGAAATGAAAAACTGTTTTTT.

This clonotype was detected once. The junction differs from germline at one of its ends, possibly a read error. The chain uses TRBV4-2 and TRBJ2-1; tentatively, D is TRBD2 (6 bases). The CDR3 is 19 amino acids. CDR1 is LGHNA, CDR2 YNFKEQ, per germline. CDR3 in DNA: TGTGCCAGCAGCCAACCCCCGGGGGAGGCGCAGACCTCCTACAATGAGGAGTTCTTC. Translating it yields CASSQPPGEAQTSYNEEFF.

This clonotype was counted many times. This rearrangement joins TRBV7-2 to TRBJ2-3; D possibly corresponds to TRBD2 (7 bases). This CDR3 region has 15 residues. Germline CDR1 SGHTA, CDR2 FQGNSA. The V end was cut by 1 base, the J end by 5 bases, with 13 bases between. The CDR3 DNA follows: TGTGCCAGCAGCTTAGAGTGGGGGGGCCGAGATACGCAGTATTTT. It translates to CASSLEWGGRDTQYF.

This clonotype was picked up many times. The chain carries TRBV12-3 or TRBV12-4 and TRBJ1-2, with 9 bases fitting TRBD1. V dropped 6 bases and J dropped 4; count of bases not matched to a gene: 6. The CDR3 length is 14 residues. Here the CDR3 reads CASSPDRGSYGYTF. In DNA, the CDR3 is TGTGCCAGCAGCCCGGACAGGGGAAGCTATGGCTACACCTTC.

The chain couples TRBV7-9 to TRBJ1-1; no reliable D call. CDR1 is SEHNR and CDR2 is FQNEAQ in the germline V gene (reference sequence). The length of the CDR3 is 13 residues. V was pared by 4 bases and J by 4 bases, with 10 bases between. The CDR3, as DNA: TGTGCCAGCAGCTCAGAGGCCGTCACTGAAGCTTTCTTT. Residues: CASSSEAVTEAFF.

Only a few counts were recorded for this clonotype. This chain links TRBV4-1 with TRBJ2-5; D is ambiguous. The CDR3 contains 15 residues. CDR1 and CDR2 (germline): MGHRA, YSYEKL. The V end lost 3 bases, the J end lost 1 base, and 12 bases lay between the germline ends. In nucleotides, the CDR3 is TGCGCCAGCAGCCAGATACAGAAGATCCAAGAGACCCAGTACTTC. Amino acids: CASSQIQKIQETQYF.

This clonotype came up a few times. The chain uses TRBV4-3 and TRBJ1-6; unclear D gene. In germline, CDR1 is LGHNA, CDR2 YSLEER. The CDR3 loop spans 17 amino acids. V was pared by 4 bases and J by 0 bases, with 13 bases between. CDR3 nucleotides: TGCGCCAGCAGCCCTGCTTCGGCAAACTCCTATAATTCACCCCTCCACTTT. Translating it yields CASSPASANSYNSPLHF.

This clonotype was seen more than once but under ten times. V and J are TRBV7-2 and TRBJ1-5; D call uncertain. CDR3 length: 15 residues. Per the germline V gene, CDR1 is SGHTA and CDR2 is FQGNSA. Trimming took off 5 bases at V and 5 bases at J, with 16 bases between the two ends. CDR3: CASSPYHRLDQPQHF. The CDR3 DNA reads TGTGCCAGCAGCCCCTACCATCGGCTCGATCAGCCCCAGCATTTT.

In this sample, this clonotype turned up a few times. This rearrangement joins TRBV10-3 to TRBJ1-2; TRBD1 aligns across 7 bases. The germline CDR1 and CDR2 sequences are ENHRY and SYGVKD. The CDR3 has 14 amino acids. The junction had 4 bases not matched to a gene; V was cut back by 5 bases and J by 1 base. CDR3 region: CAISTGAHNYGYTF. CDR3 bases: TGTGCCATCAGTACAGGGGCCCATAACTATGGCTACACCTTC.

This clonotype has more than one count but fewer than ten. The chain joins TRBV6-5 to TRBJ1-2; the D is unclear. Germline values: CDR1 MNHEY, CDR2 SVGAGI. The CDR3 consists of 15 residues. Trimming cost V 0 bases and J 8 bases, with 16 bases left between them. The CDR3 coding sequence is TGTGCCAGCAGTTACTCGGGCCGGCGATCGGGGGGCTACACCTTC. Its translation: CASSYSGRRSGGYTF.

V and J are TRBV20-1 and TRBJ2-2; the match to TRBD2 covers 8 bases. This CDR3 is built from 13 residues. Germline CDR1 is DFQATT and CDR2 is SNEGSKA (reference sequence). J lost 8 bases, V lost 2 bases, and 4 bases had no gene match. In nucleotides, the CDR3 is TGCAGTGCTAGACCGACTAGCGCGGGGGAGCTGTTTTTT. It codes for CSARPTSAGELFF.

V gene TRBV12-3 or TRBV12-4 combines with J gene TRBJ2-1; no reliable D call. Deletions cut 7 bases from V and 2 bases from J, with 6 bases between. This CDR3 region has 12 residues. The CDR3 is CASTTTYNEQFF. CDR3 nucleotides: TGTGCCAGCACCACTACCTACAATGAGCAGTTCTTC.

This clonotype was counted between two and nine times. The CDR3, as DNA: TGTGCCAGCAACCTACGAGGGAATTTAGATGAGCAGTTCTTC. It is translated as CASNLRGNLDEQFF. This chain connects TRBV9 to TRBJ2-1; D may be TRBD2 (5 bases). Germline loops: CDR1 SGDLS, CDR2 YYNGEE. Trimming left V 6 bases short and J 8 bases short, with 18 bases between. The CDR3 length is 14 residues.

This clonotype was picked up a small number of times. This chain joins TRBV7-9 and TRBJ2-3, with a tentative D call TRBD1 (5 bases). The ends were cut back, 5 bases at V and 4 bases at J, with 10 bases in the middle. CDR3 length: 13 residues. Germline V CDR1 and CDR2: SEHNR, FQNEAQ (reference sequence). CDR3 residues: CASSPAGSDTQYF. Here the CDR3 DNA reads TGTGCCAGCAGCCCAGCAGGGTCAGATACGCAGTATTTT. The full variable domain, its missing parts supplied by reference TRBV7-9 and TRBJ2-3, is DTGVSQNPRHKITKRGQNVTFRCDPISEHNRLYWYRQTLGQGPEFLTYFQNEAQLEKSRLLSDRFSAERPKGSFSTLEIQRTEQGDSAMYLCASSPAGSDTQYFGPGTRLTVL.

This clonotype has more than one count but fewer than ten. The J gene is TRBJ1-6, the V gene TRBV4-3; 7 bases align to TRBD1. Germline V gene lookup returns CDR1 LGHNA and CDR2 YSLEER. V shed 3 bases, J shed 7 bases, and the junction held 6 bases outside the gene matches. The CDR3 contains 15 residues. In nucleotides, the CDR3 is TGCGCCAGCAGCCACCCGGGACAGCTGAATTCACCCCTCCACTTT. This encodes CASSHPGQLNSPLHF.

The rearrangement links TRBV24-1 to TRBJ2-3; tentatively, D is TRBD2 (6 bases). The CDR3 sequence is 16 residues long. V was clipped by 3 bases and J by 0 bases, with 12 bases between them. CDR1 is KGHDR, CDR2 SFDVKD, per germline. The CDR3 nucleotides read TGTGCCACCAGTGATCCGAACGCGGGGAGCACAGATACGCAGTATTTT. Translation gives CATSDPNAGSTDTQYF.

This chain connects TRBV7-9 to TRBJ2-1; D is undetermined. The CDR3 runs 14 residues. V dropped 5 bases and J dropped 5 bases, with 13 bases sitting between them. Germline V gene data show CDR1 as SEHNR and CDR2 as FQNEAQ (reference sequence). CDR3 bases: TGTGCCAGCAGCCACCCCTATTCGGACAATGAGCAGTTCTTC. Residues: CASSHPYSDNEQFF.

The sample holds a few counts of this clonotype. At one end the junction does not follow the germline gene, possibly because of a read error. This chain links TRBV7-7 with TRBJ2-3; TRBD2 aligns across 10 bases. This CDR3 contains 13 residues. Germline CDR1 is SSHAT and CDR2 is FNYEAQ (reference sequence). The CDR3 DNA follows: TGTGCTAGCAGCTCTGGACTAGCGGATAAGCAGTATTTT. Translation gives CASSSGLADKQYF.

A few counts support this clonotype. The chain is built from TRBV5-1 and TRBJ2-1, with TRBD1 identical over 7 bases. V shed 3 bases, J shed 10 bases, and the junction held 10 bases outside the gene matches. The germline gives CDR1 SGHRS, CDR2 YFSETQ. This CDR3 region has 14 residues. CDR3 nucleotides: TGCGCCAGCAGCTATATTCAGGGGGATCGAGAGCAGTTCTTC. Its translation: CASSYIQGDREQFF. Full variable domain (remainder filled in from reference TRBV5-1 and TRBJ2-1): KAGVTQTPRYLIKTRGQQVTLSCSPISGHRSVSWYQQTPGQGLQFLFEYFSETQRNKGNFPGRFSGRQFSNSRSEMNVSTLELGDSALYLCASSYIQGDREQFFGPGTRLTVL.

This clonotype was detected only a few times. The chain is built from TRBV11-1 and TRBJ2-4; 9 nucleotides match TRBD1. Trimming cost V 4 bases and J 1 base; bases outside gene matches: 17. Germline V gene sequence: CDR1 SGHAT, CDR2 FQDESV (reference sequence). This CDR3 has 20 amino acids. CDR3 region: CASSSIRPGQGPLAKNIQYF. The CDR3 DNA reads as TGTGCCAGCAGCTCGATTAGACCGGGACAGGGACCCCTTGCCAAAAACATTCAGTACTTC.